This T cell receptor (beta chain) was recovered during a study of Tregs in tolerant kidney transplant recipients. Study-wide results and limits: This study did not directly address biological reproducibility.

Germline V gene data show CDR1 as SGHTA and CDR2 as FQGNSA. The CDR3 has 14 residues. V gave up 3 bases and J gave up 5 bases, with 10 bases separating them. The nonmyeloablative bone marrow transplants came from related graft donors, with transient mixed chimerism. CD4+CD25+CD127- Tregs, CD4+CD25- non-Tregs, CD4 and CD8 cells were sorted. TCRdb's table, derived via immunoSEQ multiplex PCR, lists solely in-frame clones and lacks some. This sample's clone table lists about 23,000 clones. On this clone: What it binds is not known. The read comes to an end 3 residues before the CDR3 does, leaving the germline J gene to fill in the end.

The sample here was CD4+ T cells from blood (PBMCs), taken 6 months after the transplant. V and J are TRBV7-2 and TRBJ2-2; a weak D match, TRBD1 (6 bases). The TCR originated in a human patient who received a combined kidney and bone marrow transplant. Some T cells may be supplied by the graft donor. CDR3 loop: CASSFQGSTGELFF. The sequenced part of the CDR3 DNA is TGTGCCAGCAGCTTTCAGGGGTCGACCGGGGAG.